Listed below are T cell receptor beta chains from one sample, sequenced in a study of glioma-infiltrating T cells. TCRdb fed the multiplex PCR reads into MiXCR, producing one record per CDR3 protein. The table lists 100,000 to 150,000 distinct CDR3 sequences, roughly 23% of them singletons. Sequencing used glioma tissue, nonneoplastic brain tissue, or PBMCs (not recorded which). The origin of the receptors is a human donor with low-grade glioma or glioblastoma, undergoing nonglioma brain surgery, or in good health (not recorded which). Each CDR3 is given with its conserved first and last residue. Each record gives: J gene, V gene, D gene, clone size, CDR3 DNA, CDR3 protein. D genes are given only for firm matches. Clone size is given for some rows only: seen once, a few or many times, or a class if the clone is expanded.

J gene: TRBJ1-2; V gene: TRBV24-1; D gene: .; clone size: .; CDR3 DNA: TGTGCCACCAGTGATAAACAGGTTCGGCGTGGCTACACCTTC; CDR3 protein: CATSDKQVRRGYTF
J gene: TRBJ2-1; V gene: TRBV6-2/TRBV6-3; D gene: TRBD2; clone size: many; CDR3 DNA: TGTGCCAGCAGTTACTCCTCATCCGGGACTAGCGTGCGCAATGAGCAGTTCTTC; CDR3 protein: CASSYSSSGTSVRNEQFF
J gene: TRBJ1-1; V gene: TRBV7-7; D gene: .; clone size: many; CDR3 DNA: TGTGCTAGCAGCTTTGGGCCGAACACTGAAGCTTTCTTT; CDR3 protein: CASSFGPNTEAFF
J gene: TRBJ2-1; V gene: TRBV20-1; D gene: .; clone size: .; CDR3 DNA: TGCAGTGCCCGTGGGTCCACCTTCTATGAGCAGTTCTTC; CDR3 protein: CSARGSTFYEQFF
J gene: TRBJ2-1; V gene: TRBV6-6; D gene: TRBD2; clone size: many; CDR3 DNA: TGTGCCAGCAGTTACTCAGCGGGAACCTACAATGAGCAGTTCTTC; CDR3 protein: CASSYSAGTYNEQFF
J gene: TRBJ2-7; V gene: TRBV7-6; D gene: .; clone size: many; CDR3 DNA: TGTGCCAGCAGCGCCGCCCCCCAATCCTACGAGCAGTACTTC; CDR3 protein: CASSAAPQSYEQYF
J gene: TRBJ2-2; V gene: TRBV7-9; D gene: .; clone size: many; CDR3 DNA: TGTGCCAGCAGCTTTGTAGCGGCTACGAACACCGGGGAGCTGTTTTTT; CDR3 protein: CASSFVAATNTGELFF
J gene: TRBJ2-7; V gene: TRBV7-9; D gene: .; clone size: many; CDR3 DNA: TGTGCCAGCAGCTTAGCGGGCCAACCCTACGAGCAGTACTTC; CDR3 protein: CASSLAGQPYEQYF
J gene: TRBJ1-1; V gene: TRBV25-1; D gene: .; clone size: many; CDR3 DNA: TGTGCCAGCTACCAGAACACTGAAGCTTTCTTT; CDR3 protein: CASYQNTEAFF
J gene: TRBJ2-1; V gene: TRBV3-1; D gene: TRBD1; clone size: .; CDR3 DNA: TGTGCCAGCAGGCAAGACAGGGACAATGAGCAGTTCTTC; CDR3 protein: CASRQDRDNEQFF
J gene: TRBJ2-7; V gene: TRBV7-2; D gene: .; clone size: many; CDR3 DNA: TGTGCCAGCAGCTCCTACAGGGAGGGCTACGAGCAGTACTTC; CDR3 protein: CASSSYREGYEQYF
J gene: TRBJ2-7; V gene: TRBV2; D gene: .; clone size: few; CDR3 DNA: TGTGCCAGCAGCGCGTCGCCCAGAGAGCAGTACTTC; CDR3 protein: CASSASPREQYF
J gene: TRBJ2-3; V gene: TRBV28; D gene: .; clone size: .; CDR3 DNA: TGTGCCAGCAGTTTAGGAGAATACACAGATACGCATTATTTT; CDR3 protein: CASSLGEYTDTHYF
J gene: TRBJ2-7; V gene: TRBV5-1; D gene: .; clone size: .; CDR3 DNA: TGCGCCAGCAGCTTGGGGACTGCCCACACCTACGAGCAGTACTTC; CDR3 protein: CASSLGTAHTYEQYF
J gene: TRBJ2-7; V gene: TRBV20-1; D gene: .; clone size: many; CDR3 DNA: TGCAGTGCTAGGGGATCGGGACTGGGCACCTACGAGCAGTACTTC; CDR3 protein: CSARGSGLGTYEQYF
J gene: TRBJ1-2; V gene: TRBV4-1; D gene: TRBD1; clone size: many; CDR3 DNA: TGCGCCAGCAGCCATGGCGCCGGGACAGATCGTGATGGCTACACCTTC; CDR3 protein: CASSHGAGTDRDGYTF
J gene: TRBJ1-1; V gene: TRBV20-1; D gene: .; clone size: many; CDR3 DNA: TGCAGTGCGCGAGGGCTAGGACGGTCTAACGCTTTCTTT; CDR3 protein: CSARGLGRSNAFF
J gene: TRBJ2-3; V gene: TRBV7-7; D gene: .; clone size: many; CDR3 DNA: TGTGCTAGCAGCCCCCAACGGGAGCCAGATACGCAGTATTTT; CDR3 protein: CASSPQREPDTQYF
J gene: TRBJ1-5; V gene: TRBV12-3/TRBV12-4; D gene: .; clone size: few; CDR3 DNA: TGTGCCAGCAGTACCGGGAGGAAGGAGAATCAGCCCCAGCATTTT; CDR3 protein: CASSTGRKENQPQHF
J gene: TRBJ1-6; V gene: TRBV3-1; D gene: .; clone size: .; CDR3 DNA: TGTGCCAGCAGCCAAGATTATATCCTTTATTCACCCCTCCACTTT; CDR3 protein: CASSQDYILYSPLHF
J gene: TRBJ2-5; V gene: TRBV6-4; D gene: .; clone size: many; CDR3 DNA: TGTGCCAGCAGTGAAGGGGAGAAAGAGACCCAGTACTTC; CDR3 protein: CASSEGEKETQYF
J gene: TRBJ2-5; V gene: TRBV7-3; D gene: .; clone size: many; CDR3 DNA: TGTGCCAGCAGCTTAAACGGTCGGGGGCACCAAGAGACCCAGTACTTC; CDR3 protein: CASSLNGRGHQETQYF
J gene: TRBJ2-7; V gene: TRBV7-2; D gene: .; clone size: many; CDR3 DNA: TGTGCCAGCAGCTTTTCAACCGGGGTTTACGAGCAGTACTTC; CDR3 protein: CASSFSTGVYEQYF
J gene: TRBJ2-1; V gene: TRBV4-3; D gene: .; clone size: .; CDR3 DNA: TGCGCCAGCAGCCAAGAGGAGAGCGACAATGAGCAGTTCTTC; CDR3 protein: CASSQEESDNEQFF
J gene: TRBJ2-1; V gene: TRBV6-2/TRBV6-3; D gene: TRBD2; clone size: .; CDR3 DNA: TGTGCCAGCAGCCCCCCCCTCCCTAGCGGGAGGTACAATGAGCAGTTCTTC; CDR3 protein: CASSPPLPSGRYNEQFF
J gene: TRBJ2-7; V gene: TRBV15; D gene: .; clone size: many; CDR3 DNA: TGTGCCACCCGAGACACCGGGACAAGCTACGAGCAGTACTTC; CDR3 protein: CATRDTGTSYEQYF
J gene: TRBJ2-3; V gene: TRBV7-3; D gene: .; clone size: few; CDR3 DNA: TGTGCCAGCAGCTTAACAGGAGGCACAGATACGCAGTATTTT; CDR3 protein: CASSLTGGTDTQYF
J gene: TRBJ2-5; V gene: TRBV10-3; D gene: .; clone size: many; CDR3 DNA: TGTGCCATCAGCCCAGGGGATTTGGAGACCCAGTACTTC; CDR3 protein: CAISPGDLETQYF
J gene: TRBJ2-3; V gene: TRBV5-6; D gene: .; clone size: many; CDR3 DNA: TGTGCCAGCAGCTTCTGGGCGACTAGCACAGATACGCAGTATTTT; CDR3 protein: CASSFWATSTDTQYF
J gene: TRBJ2-7; V gene: TRBV7-2; D gene: .; clone size: many; CDR3 DNA: TGTGCCAGCAGCTTAGATGGGCGGGCCTCTACCTACGAGCAGTACTTC; CDR3 protein: CASSLDGRASTYEQYF
J gene: TRBJ2-3; V gene: TRBV7-2; D gene: .; clone size: many; CDR3 DNA: TGTGCCAGCATCCCACTAGCCTCTAGCACAGATACGCAGTATTTT; CDR3 protein: CASIPLASSTDTQYF
J gene: TRBJ1-1; V gene: TRBV12-3/TRBV12-4; D gene: .; clone size: many; CDR3 DNA: TGTGCCAGCAGTCTCACAGCTATGAACACTGAAGCTTTCTTT; CDR3 protein: CASSLTAMNTEAFF
J gene: TRBJ2-2; V gene: TRBV3-1; D gene: .; clone size: .; CDR3 DNA: TGTGCCAGCAGCCTATACTCGGCGAACACCGGGGAGCTGTTTTTT; CDR3 protein: CASSLYSANTGELFF
J gene: TRBJ1-5; V gene: TRBV19; D gene: TRBD1; clone size: many; CDR3 DNA: TGTGCCAGTAGTACGACAGGGGGCAATCAGCCCCAGCATTTT; CDR3 protein: CASSTTGGNQPQHF
J gene: TRBJ2-3; V gene: TRBV24-1; D gene: .; clone size: many; CDR3 DNA: TGTGCCACCAGTGAGCCGACAGGCCGTTATACGCAGTATTTT; CDR3 protein: CATSEPTGRYTQYF
J gene: TRBJ2-7; V gene: TRBV28; D gene: .; clone size: many; CDR3 DNA: TGTGCCAGCAGTTCTACTCCCTCCTACGAGCAGTACTTC; CDR3 protein: CASSSTPSYEQYF
J gene: TRBJ2-7; V gene: TRBV27; D gene: TRBD2; clone size: many; CDR3 DNA: TGTGCCAGCACTGCTGGGACTAGCGTAACCTACGAGCAGTACTTC; CDR3 protein: CASTAGTSVTYEQYF
J gene: TRBJ2-7; V gene: TRBV6-2/TRBV6-3; D gene: TRBD2; clone size: .; CDR3 DNA: TGTGCCAGCAGTTACGACCAATCACTAGCGTTCGAGCAGTACTTC; CDR3 protein: CASSYDQSLAFEQYF
J gene: TRBJ2-7; V gene: TRBV28; D gene: .; clone size: many; CDR3 DNA: TGTGCCAGCACCCAGGACTCAGCCTACGAGCAGTACTTC; CDR3 protein: CASTQDSAYEQYF
J gene: TRBJ2-7; V gene: TRBV3-1; D gene: .; clone size: few; CDR3 DNA: TGTGCCAGCAGCCAAGGGGCCCTCTCCTACGAGCAGTACTTC; CDR3 protein: CASSQGALSYEQYF
J gene: TRBJ1-1; V gene: TRBV20-1; D gene: TRBD1; clone size: many; CDR3 DNA: TGCAGTGCTAGAGAGGACAGGGTTGAAGCTTTCTTT; CDR3 protein: CSAREDRVEAFF
J gene: TRBJ2-5; V gene: TRBV25-1; D gene: .; clone size: many; CDR3 DNA: TGTGCCAGCCAAGACAGCCCCCAAGAGACCCAGTACTTC; CDR3 protein: CASQDSPQETQYF
J gene: TRBJ2-1; V gene: TRBV24-1; D gene: TRBD1; clone size: many; CDR3 DNA: TGTGCCACCAGTACCCCCGGGACAGGGTTAAATGAGCAGTTCTTC; CDR3 protein: CATSTPGTGLNEQFF
J gene: TRBJ2-1; V gene: TRBV4-3; D gene: .; clone size: few; CDR3 DNA: TGCGCCAGCAGCCAGTCGAGAAGCAATGAGCAGTTCTTC; CDR3 protein: CASSQSRSNEQFF
J gene: TRBJ1-5; V gene: TRBV19; D gene: .; clone size: many; CDR3 DNA: TGTGCCACCCGATGGTCAGGGGATGGGAATCAGCCCCAGCATTTT; CDR3 protein: CATRWSGDGNQPQHF
J gene: TRBJ1-5; V gene: TRBV3-1; D gene: .; clone size: many; CDR3 DNA: TGTGCCAGCAGCCAAGACGGGGACTACAATCAGCCCCAGCATTTT; CDR3 protein: CASSQDGDYNQPQHF
J gene: TRBJ2-3; V gene: TRBV2; D gene: .; clone size: many; CDR3 DNA: TGTGCCAGCAGTGAAGGTCGGGGAGTCACAGATACGCAGTATTTT; CDR3 protein: CASSEGRGVTDTQYF
J gene: TRBJ2-5; V gene: TRBV12-3/TRBV12-4; D gene: .; clone size: few; CDR3 DNA: TGTGCCAGCAGTTTTGGCCCCACAAACCAAGAGACCCAGTACTTC; CDR3 protein: CASSFGPTNQETQYF
J gene: TRBJ1-3; V gene: TRBV10-3; D gene: TRBD1; clone size: few; CDR3 DNA: TGTGCCATCAGTGATAACAGGGGGGACTCTGGAAACACCATATATTTT; CDR3 protein: CAISDNRGDSGNTIYF
J gene: TRBJ1-2; V gene: TRBV10-3; D gene: .; clone size: many; CDR3 DNA: TGTGCCATCTCTAAGGGTCAGGACTATGGCTACACCTTC; CDR3 protein: CAISKGQDYGYTF
J gene: TRBJ1-1; V gene: TRBV6-1; D gene: .; clone size: many; CDR3 DNA: TGTGCCAGCAGTCAAGGGACGGACGCTTTCTTT; CDR3 protein: CASSQGTDAFF
J gene: TRBJ2-7; V gene: TRBV6-1; D gene: TRBD2; clone size: many; CDR3 DNA: TGTGCCAGCGTCCCGACTAGCGGGGTAGGCGAGCAGTACTTC; CDR3 protein: CASVPTSGVGEQYF
J gene: TRBJ1-2; V gene: TRBV4-2; D gene: .; clone size: many; CDR3 DNA: TGTGCCAGCAGCCAAGAAGTCACAGGGATAAATGGCTACACCTTC; CDR3 protein: CASSQEVTGINGYTF
J gene: TRBJ2-1; V gene: TRBV28; D gene: .; clone size: many; CDR3 DNA: TGTGCCAGCAGTTTCCCCAATGAGCAGTTCTTC; CDR3 protein: CASSFPNEQFF
J gene: TRBJ2-1; V gene: TRBV4-2; D gene: TRBD2; clone size: many; CDR3 DNA: TGTGCCAGCAGCCGGGTGACTAGCGGGATTTACAATGAGCAGTTCTTC; CDR3 protein: CASSRVTSGIYNEQFF
J gene: TRBJ2-3; V gene: TRBV20-1; D gene: .; clone size: .; CDR3 DNA: TGCCGTGCCCCCCGCGGGCGCCCCGCTCCGCCGTCTTTT; CDR3 protein: CRAPRGRPAPPSF